The subject of this entry is one T cell receptor (beta chain). This clonotype has just a few counts. Its antigen has not been determined. No qualities accompany the bases; no much larger clone lies one base away. From the germline V gene (reference sequence), CDR1 is SGHNT and CDR2 is YYREEE. From the cysteine through the phenylalanine, the CDR3 covers 15 amino acids. The retained sequence is limited to the CDR3, 45 bases, with the frame set at the first base. Clipping removes 4 bases from V and 3 bases from J, with 8 as the unmatched junction base count. The data stem from a study of T-cell memory formation after mild COVID-19 (dated by TCRdb to about 2021). Study-level background: TCR sequence clusters from the two donors were found to be largely donor specific. In a couple of donors, T-cell clones that expanded and contracted after mild COVID-19 were tracked by sequencing TCRalpha and TCRbeta repertoires over time. Two young, previously healthy adult volunteers, one female and one male, were included in the cohort.

General findings and caveats noted by the study authors: Balanced CD4/CD8 phenotypes were observed for clones contracting from day 15 to 85, whereas a bias towards CD4+ was observed for a second wave of clones expanding from day 15 to 37. Some responding clones were found in pre-infection memory, which suggests that pre-existing cross-reactive memory T cells took part in the SARS-CoV-2 response. Contracting CD4+ clones were located mainly in the CM and EM memory subsets, whereas CD8+ clones were found to be enriched in EMRA. Only a couple of mild cases were covered in the study, and larger cohorts including severe cases with pre-infection samples were considered necessary. The second-wave clones that peaked on day 37 were not confirmed to be SARS-CoV-2 specific.

Ficoll-Paque density gradient centrifugation was used to isolate PBMCs. Sequencer: Illumina NovaSeq 6000. cDNA libraries for TCRalpha and TCRbeta were prepared by 5'RACE using constant-segment primers, with sample barcodes and unique molecular identifiers added. Trizol reagent was used to extract RNA from every sample. Amplification of the libraries took two PCR steps, and the second step added a second sample barcode plus Illumina TruSeq adapters. The libraries were sequenced on an Illumina NovaSeq using 2 x 150 bp paired-end reads. In the source study's methods: With migec v1.2.7, reads were demultiplexed and then collapsed into UMI-guided consensus sequences. Using mixcr v2.1.11, the UMI consensuses were aligned to TRA and TRB V and J templates and assembled into clonotypes. A clonotype was counted as expanded or contracted only if both edgeR and NoisET called the change significant, with noise models trained on biological replicates. edgeR calls used a false discovery rate-adjusted p below 0.01 and a log2 fold-change threshold of 1. PCA with hierarchical clustering of max-normalized trajectories of the 1000 most abundant clonotypes was used as exploratory dynamics analysis. Separately sequenced CD4+ and CD8+ repertoires were used to assign a CD4 or CD8 phenotype to each responding clone. In-frame beta chains were kept once TCRdb had trimmed the public reads at Q25 with fastp and called clones with MiXCR. Under each unique CDR3 protein, matching rows form one entry showing the most common genes and DNA. The V and J calls here are based on TCRdb, not the publication. In this sample the table shows approximately 350,000 distinct CDR3 sequences, approximately 14% of which occur a single time. The top ten constitute roughly a fifth of the sample.

This receptor was taken from a man between 18 and 35 years old who had mild COVID-19 (a few samples of this study predate the infection). The sample titles of this study are shuffled in the database, so cell type and time point are left out; the donor was told from shared clones. The rearranged segments are TRBV5-4 and TRBJ2-3; 7 of the junction bases match TRBD1. The sequenced material came from PBMCs or a T cell subset sorted from them (not recorded which). The sequenced DNA: TGTGCCAGCAGCGTGACAGGGCTGAGAACAGATACGCAGTATTTT. The translation is CASSVTGLRTDTQYF.